Below, one T cell receptor (beta chain) is given with its context. Antigen specificity is unknown. V lost 10 bases and J lost 5; bases outside the gene matches: 7. This CDR3 has 13 residues. Germline lookup yields CDR1 WNHNN and CDR2 SYGVQD (reference sequence). The data stem from a study of post-analysis software for immune sequencing data. Libraries were made from TCR beta cDNA, and they carried unique molecular identifiers. One entry per CDR3 protein results from TCRdb running MiXCR on the PCR reads. The sample consists of roughly 570,000 distinct CDR3 sequences, around a third of them appearing once. Study results and limitations: Compared with controls, patients showed significantly lower normalized Chao1 diversity. TRBV5-6, TRBV5-1 and TRBV20-1 belonged to a set of roughly 5 TRBV segments that were more frequent in patients than controls.

This clonotype was sampled from a girl aged 2-17 years with multiple sclerosis. The J gene is TRBJ2-2, the V gene TRBV10-1; 7 nucleotides line up with TRBD2. Sequencing was done on a sample of blood. CDR3 DNA sequence: TGCGCCACCCAGCGGGGTCCGACCGGGGAGCTGTTTTTT. Protein sequence: CATQRGPTGELFF.